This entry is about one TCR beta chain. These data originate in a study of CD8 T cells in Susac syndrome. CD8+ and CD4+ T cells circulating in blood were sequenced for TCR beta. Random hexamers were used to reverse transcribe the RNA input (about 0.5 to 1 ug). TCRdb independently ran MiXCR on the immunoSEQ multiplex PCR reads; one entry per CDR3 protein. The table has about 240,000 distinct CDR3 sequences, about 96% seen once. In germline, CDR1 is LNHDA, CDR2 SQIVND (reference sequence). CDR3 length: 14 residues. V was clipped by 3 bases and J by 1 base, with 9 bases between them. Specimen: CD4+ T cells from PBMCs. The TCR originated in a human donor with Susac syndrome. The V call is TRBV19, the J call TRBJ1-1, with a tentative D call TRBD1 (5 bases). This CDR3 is CASSIGGSNTEAFF. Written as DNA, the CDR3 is TGTGCCAGTAGTATTGGGGGTTCGAACACTGAAGCTTTCTTT.